A selection of T cell receptor beta chains follows, all from one sample in a study of cytomegalovirus exposure and HLA in healthy donors. Using immunoSEQ multiplex PCR, the repertoire was profiled, and TCRdb retains in-frame clones only, with some absent. This repertoire shows approximately 260,000 clones, approximately 86% found once; its top ten account for 1% to 1.5%. Material: PBMCs. The receptor source for this set is a woman under 40 in good health and CMV-seropositive. Each CDR3 is given with its conserved first and last residue. A D gene is named only where the DNA matches it firmly. The size of a clone is reported for some rows only, either as once, few or many, or as a class for expanded clones.

clone_size	d_call	v_call	j_call	cdr3_nt	cdr3_aa
.	TRBD1	TRBV7-9	TRBJ2-2	TGTGCCAGCACCACCCGGATATCGCAGGGGGCCGGGGAGCTGTTTTTT	CASTTRISQGAGELFF
.	.	TRBV13	TRBJ2-2	TGTGCCAGCAGCTTAATACTGCTCGGGGAGCTGTTTTTT	CASSLILLGELFF
.	TRBD2	TRBV9	TRBJ2-1	TGTGCCAGCAGCGCAACTAGCGGGAGTTCCGGGGAGCAGTTCTTC	CASSATSGSSGEQFF
.	TRBD2	TRBV2	TRBJ2-3	TGTGCCAGCAGCCCACAACCAGCGGGATTCACAGATACGCAGTATTTT	CASSPQPAGFTDTQYF
.	TRBD2	TRBV2	TRBJ2-3	TGTGCCAGCCGACTAAGCGGGAGCCGCGCAGATACGCAGTATTTT	CASRLSGSRADTQYF
few	.	TRBV7-7	TRBJ2-2	TGTGCTAGCAGCCGGGACTTATACACCGGGGAGCTGTTTTTT	CASSRDLYTGELFF
.	.	TRBV15	TRBJ2-7	TGTGCCACCAGCAATGAGGGCGGTTCCTTCTACGAGCAGTACTTC	CATSNEGGSFYEQYF
.	.	TRBV5-4	TRBJ1-2	TGTGCCAGCAGCTTGGCCGGGGTACAGTCGGGTGGCTACACCTTC	CASSLAGVQSGGYTF
.	TRBD1	TRBV19	TRBJ1-1	TGTGCCAGTAGTAGCCCTCGCGGGACAGGGAGTATTGAAGCTTTCTTT	CASSSPRGTGSIEAFF
once	TRBD2	TRBV28	TRBJ2-1	TGTGCCAGCAGTTCGCCGACTAGCGATTCCTACAATGAGCAGTTCTTC	CASSSPTSDSYNEQFF
.	.	TRBV30	TRBJ1-5	TGTGCCTGGAGGGACGGGGGGGTTGGTCAGCCCCAGCATTTT	CAWRDGGVGQPQHF
few	.	TRBV2	TRBJ2-7	TGTGCCAGCAGCCCTAGGGGGACCCAAAGGTACGAGCAGTACTTC	CASSPRGTQRYEQYF
.	TRBD2	TRBV18	TRBJ2-1	TGTGCCAGCTCACCCCGGACTAGCTCCTACAATGAGCAGTTCTTC	CASSPRTSSYNEQFF
.	.	TRBV7-3	TRBJ2-1	TGTGCCAGCAGCGCCGGACTATACAATGAGCAGTTCTTC	CASSAGLYNEQFF
few	TRBD1	TRBV6-6	TRBJ1-2	TGTGCCAGCAGTCCACTATTGCAGGGGGCAGAGGGGGGCTACACCTTC	CASSPLLQGAEGGYTF
.	.	TRBV28	TRBJ2-5	TGTGCCAGCAGCGATCCCCTGGCAGAAGAGACCCAGTACTTC	CASSDPLAEETQYF
few	.	TRBV28	TRBJ1-4	TGTGCCAGCAGTCCGCGCGAAAAACTGTTTTTT	CASSPREKLFF
.	TRBD2	TRBV9	TRBJ2-7	TGTGCCAGCAGCGTGGGACTAGCGGGTTTTTCCTACGAGCAGTACTTC	CASSVGLAGFSYEQYF
.	TRBD2	TRBV5-1	TRBJ2-3	TGCGCCAGCAGCGGACAGACGGGACTAGCGGACGCCACAGATACGCAGTATTTT	CASSGQTGLADATDTQYF
.	TRBD2	TRBV4-1	TRBJ2-5	TGCGCCAGCAGCCAACTCCCCGGACTAGCGGAGCGAAAGACCCAGTACTTC	CASSQLPGLAERKTQYF
.	.	TRBV4-1	TRBJ1-2	TGCGCCAGCAGCCAGACAGCTAACTATGGCTACACCTTC	CASSQTANYGYTF
.	TRBD2	TRBV28	TRBJ2-1	TGTGCCAGCAGGCCGAAAGCGGGAGCCCCTTTTGGTGGGCAGTTCTTC	CASRPKAGAPFGGQFF
once	.	TRBV1	TRBJ2-1	TGCACCAGCAGCCAAATGCTCCCTAGCGGGAGGGTTTCCTACAATGAGCAGTTCTTC	CTSSQMLPSGRVSYNEQFF
.	.	TRBV7-6	TRBJ1-1	TGTGCCAGCAGCTTAGCAATGCGGAACACTGAAGCTTTCTTT	CASSLAMRNTEAFF
.	TRBD1	TRBV4-1	TRBJ2-5	TGCGCCAGCAGAAGACAGGGCTGGGAGACCCAGTACTTC	CASRRQGWETQYF
.	.	TRBV28	TRBJ1-5	TGTGCCAGCAGCTGGGCAGGGTCAGGCAATCAGCCCCAGCATTTT	CASSWAGSGNQPQHF
.	TRBD1	TRBV29-1	TRBJ2-5	TGCAGCGTAGACAGGGGCCAAGAGACCCAGTACTTC	CSVDRGQETQYF
once	.	TRBV11-3	TRBJ2-7	TGTGCCAGCAGCTTAGATCCTGGCAACTACGAGCAGTACTTC	CASSLDPGNYEQYF
.	.	TRBV13	TRBJ2-5	TGTGCCAGCAGCTTAAGGGCAACGGGAACGGAGACCCAGTACTTC	CASSLRATGTETQYF
few	TRBD2	TRBV29-1	TRBJ2-7	TGCAGCGTTGGGGGGGCGGGAGGCTCCTACGAGCAGTACTTC	CSVGGAGGSYEQYF
.	TRBD1	TRBV19	TRBJ1-5	TGTGCCAGTAGTCTCCGGACAGGGGGCAGTCAGCCCCAGCATTTT	CASSLRTGGSQPQHF
.	.	TRBV7-9	TRBJ2-1	TGTGCCAGCAGCCAACTCCGGTCACAGACCAATGAGCAGTTCTTC	CASSQLRSQTNEQFF
.	TRBD1	TRBV28	TRBJ1-4	TGTGCCAGCAGTTTCCGTCCCTACAGGGGGACTAATGAAAAACTGTTTTTT	CASSFRPYRGTNEKLFF
.	TRBD1	TRBV10-3	TRBJ2-3	TGTGCCATTAGGGGGCTTGACACAGATACGCAGTATTTT	CAIRGLDTDTQYF
.	TRBD2	TRBV19	TRBJ2-1	TGTGCCAGTAGTTTGGGACTAGCGGTTTACAATGAGCAGTTCTTC	CASSLGLAVYNEQFF
.	.	TRBV11-3	TRBJ1-1	TGTGCCAGCAGCTTAGGATGGGGAGGAACTGAAGCTTTCTTT	CASSLGWGGTEAFF
.	.	TRBV16	TRBJ1-1	TGTGCCAGCAGCCTCAGGGATCGGGCCACTGAAGCTTTCTTT	CASSLRDRATEAFF
once	.	TRBV5-1	TRBJ2-5	TGCGCCAGCAGCCCTACCCCTCAAGAGACCCAGTACTTC	CASSPTPQETQYF
.	.	TRBV27	TRBJ2-1	TGTGCCAGCAGCGACTCGACAGGCGGTGGTGTAGGCAATGAGCAGTTCTTC	CASSDSTGGGVGNEQFF
.	.	TRBV5-1	TRBJ1-2	TGCGCCAGCAGCTTGGGAGGTGCTACTAACTATGGCTACACCTTC	CASSLGGATNYGYTF
.	TRBD2	TRBV10-1	TRBJ2-7	TGCGCCAGCAGCCCAAGCGGGAGAAACCTTGATAAGCAGTACTTC	CASSPSGRNLDKQYF
.	.	TRBV27	TRBJ1-4	TGTGCCAGCAGCCCCTTAGGGGGGGGTAATGAAAAACTGTTTTTT	CASSPLGGGNEKLFF
once	.	TRBV10-2	TRBJ1-1	TGCGCCAGCAGCTATGCGACAGGCGAGAGGGGCACTGAAGCTTTCTTT	CASSYATGERGTEAFF
.	TRBD2	TRBV6-1	TRBJ2-1	TGTGCCAGCAGTGAAGGAACTAGCGGGACCCCGCTCGACCTGTTCTTC	CASSEGTSGTPLDLFF
.	TRBD1	TRBV6-5	TRBJ1-5	TGTGCCAGCAGATCTACAGGGGAGGGCAATCAGCCCCAGCATTTT	CASRSTGEGNQPQHF
.	.	TRBV11-1	TRBJ2-1	TGTGCCAGCAGCTTACACCTATACAATGAGCAGTTCTTC	CASSLHLYNEQFF
.	TRBD1	TRBV19	TRBJ1-4	TGTGCCAGTAGTATGTGGGGGACAGGGGACGAAAAACTGTTTTTT	CASSMWGTGDEKLFF
.	TRBD2	TRBV27	TRBJ2-3	TGTGCCAGCAGTTTAGGGGCTAGCGGGAGCACAGATACGCAGTATTTT	CASSLGASGSTDTQYF
.	.	TRBV12-5	TRBJ2-7	TGTGCTAGTGCCAGGGGAAGATTTGAAGAGCAGTACTTC	CASARGRFEEQYF